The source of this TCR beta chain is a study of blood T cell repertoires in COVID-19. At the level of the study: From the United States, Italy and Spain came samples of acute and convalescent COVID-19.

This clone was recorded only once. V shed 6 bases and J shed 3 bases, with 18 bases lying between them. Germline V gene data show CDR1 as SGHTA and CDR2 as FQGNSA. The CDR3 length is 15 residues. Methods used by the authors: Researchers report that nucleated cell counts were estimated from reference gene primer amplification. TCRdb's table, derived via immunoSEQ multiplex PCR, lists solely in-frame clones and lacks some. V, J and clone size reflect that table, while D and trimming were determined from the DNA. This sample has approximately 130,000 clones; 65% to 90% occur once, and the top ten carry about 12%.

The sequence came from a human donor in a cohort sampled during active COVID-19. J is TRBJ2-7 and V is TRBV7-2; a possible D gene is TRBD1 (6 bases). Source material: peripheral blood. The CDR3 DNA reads TGTGCCAGCAGGCTTGACAGGCCGTCCTACTACGAGCAGTACTTC. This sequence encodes CASRLDRPSYYEQYF.